These 23 T cell receptor beta chains originate from one sample sequenced in a study of cytomegalovirus exposure and HLA in healthy donors. This PCR relied on a set of 60 Vbeta primers and 13 Jbeta primers. Method: immunoSEQ multiplex PCR; TCRdb's copy keeps in-frame clones and lacks some. The table has 150,000 or so clones, more than 70% seen once; the top ten hold 11%. The sample comprised PBMCs. These receptors were taken from a man aged 18 to 30 in good health and CMV-seropositive.

The chain is built from TRBV6-1 and TRBJ2-5; tentatively, D is TRBD1 (6 bases). The CDR3 extends over 14 amino acids. V was shortened by 5 bases and J by 2 bases, with 12 bases between the two germline ends. The germline gives CDR1 MNHNS, CDR2 SASEGT. As DNA, the CDR3 is TGTGCCAGCAGTTTGGACAGCTTACAAGAGACCCAGTACTTC. This translates into CASSLDSLQETQYF.

This sequence joins TRBV16 and TRBJ2-3; the match to TRBD2 covers 9 bases. J lost 9 bases, V lost 0 bases, and 4 bases had no gene match. Germline V gene lookup returns CDR1 KGHSY and CDR2 FQNENV. This CDR3 comprises 14 residues. CDR3 coding DNA: TGTGCCAGCAGCCAATCGGGCGGGAGGGCCACGCAGTATTTT. Translated, it gives CASSQSGGRATQYF. Together with reference TRBV16 and TRBJ2-3, the CDR3 gives the full variable domain: GEEVAQTPKHLVRGEGQKAKLYCAPIKGHSYVFWYQQVLKNEFKFLISFQNENVFDETGMPKERFSAKCLPNSPCSLEIQATKLEDSAVYFCASSQSGGRATQYFGPGTRLTVL.

The chain links TRBV29-1 to TRBJ2-2, with TRBD2 as a possible D gene (7 bases). Trimming left V 7 bases short and J 6 bases short, with 18 bases between. This CDR3 has 14 amino acids. Germline V gene sequence: CDR1 SQVTM, CDR2 ANQGSEA. CDR3 loop: CSARGALMSGELFF. CDR3 coding DNA: TGCAGCGCCCGGGGGGCGCTTATGTCCGGGGAGCTGTTTTTT.

This rearrangement joins TRBV28 to TRBJ1-1; 9 positions match TRBD1. The V segment lost 6 bases and the J segment 9 bases; nucleotides outside the gene matches: 11. The CDR3 length is 14 residues. CDR1 is MDHEN and CDR2 is SYDVKM in the germline V gene. The CDR3 DNA sequence: TGTGCCAGCAGGGGACAGGGCTTCAAACGTCAAGCTTTCTTT. Translated, it gives CASRGQGFKRQAFF.

This clone was found a few times. This chain joins TRBV7-8 and TRBJ1-5, with a tentative D call TRBD1 (5 bases). Germline V gives CDR1 SGHVS, CDR2 FQNEAQ. The length of the CDR3 is 16 residues. V dropped 5 bases and J dropped 3 bases, with 17 bases sitting between them. CDR3 in amino acids: CASSTYPGKYNQPQHF. CDR3 nucleotides: TGTGCCAGCAGCACTTACCCAGGGAAATACAATCAGCCCCAGCATTTT.

The genes are TRBV28 and TRBJ2-3; D perhaps matches TRBD2 (5 bases). The germline gives CDR1 MDHEN, CDR2 SYDVKM. This CDR3 has 12 residues. V dropped 8 bases and J dropped 2 bases, with 8 bases sitting between them. DNA for the CDR3: TGTGCCAGCGTGGGAGACACAGATACGCAGTATTTT. Translating it yields CASVGDTDTQYF.

The sample holds one count of this clone. The V gene is TRBV2, the J gene TRBJ2-7; possible D gene TRBD1, 6 bases. The V gene's germline CDR1 is SNHLY and CDR2 FYNNEI. The CDR3 totals 16 residues. Trimming removed 6 bases from V and 5 bases from J, with 23 bases in between. The CDR3 loop is CASSDWTETPPNEQYF. The DNA of the CDR3 is TGTGCCAGCAGCGATTGGACAGAGACGCCGCCTAACGAGCAGTACTTC.

The genes are TRBV27 and TRBJ1-1; TRBD1 matches at 7 bases. J gave up 4 bases and V 6 bases, and 5 bases lay outside the gene matches. Looked up from germline, CDR1 is MNHEY and CDR2 is SMNVEV (reference sequence). The CDR3 sequence is 13 residues long. This CDR3 reads CASRSTGATEAFF. CDR3 coding DNA: TGTGCCAGCAGATCCACAGGGGCCACTGAAGCTTTCTTT.

This clone was picked up one time. J is TRBJ2-5 and V is TRBV7-9, with TRBD1 identical over 7 bases. The CDR3 has 16 residues. The germline CDR1 and CDR2 sequences are SEHNR and FQNEAQ (reference sequence). Trimming at V came to 6 bases and at J to 5 bases, leaving 15 bases not matched to a gene. This CDR3 reads CASSYQQGPSRETQYF. The CDR3 coding sequence is TGTGCCAGCAGTTATCAACAGGGGCCCTCACGGGAGACCCAGTACTTC.

This clone appeared a single time. V usage is TRBV10-3 and J usage is TRBJ2-7, with 8 bases that match TRBD1. Germline V gene lookup returns CDR1 ENHRY and CDR2 SYGVKD. This CDR3 spans 15 amino acids. Germline trimming cut 4 bases from V and 1 base from J; bases unmatched to any gene: 6. As DNA, the CDR3 is TGTGCCATCAGTGCCCAGGGGGCCCGATCCTACGAGCAGTACTTC. It encodes CAISAQGARSYEQYF.

The chain recombines TRBV6-1 with TRBJ2-5; D perhaps matches TRBD2 (6 bases). The ends were cut back, 6 bases at V and 6 bases at J, with 14 bases in the middle. This CDR3 comprises 13 residues. Germline loops: CDR1 MNHNS, CDR2 SASEGT. The CDR3 sequence: CASSSLGSQTQYF. As DNA, the CDR3 is TGTGCCAGCAGCTCACTCGGGAGCCAGACCCAGTACTTC.

The chain carries TRBV2 and TRBJ2-1; 7 nucleotides match TRBD2. The CDR3 loop spans 15 amino acids. CDR1 and CDR2 (germline): SNHLY, FYNNEI. The V gene end was trimmed by 6 bases and the J gene end by 4 bases; junction bases not matched to a gene: 9. The CDR3 coding sequence is TGTGCCAGCAGCCGACTAGCACCCAGATACAATGAGCAGTTCTTC. Its protein is CASSRLAPRYNEQFF.

This chain links TRBV7-9 with TRBJ1-5; D might be TRBD1 (5 bases). Germline-derived CDR1 and CDR2 are SEHNR and FQNEAQ (reference sequence). The CDR3 totals 16 residues. V was pared by 1 base and J by 0 bases, with 10 bases between. Here the CDR3 DNA reads TGTGCCAGCAGCTTAGGCAGGGCATCTAGCAATCAGCCCCAGCATTTT. Translating it yields CASSLGRASSNQPQHF.

Written as DNA, the CDR3 is TGTGCCTGGAGTTTCTCCCCCTACAATGAGCAGTTCTTC. Translated: CAWSFSPYNEQFF. The V call is TRBV30, the J call TRBJ2-1; D call uncertain. Trimming removed 2 bases at V and 2 bases at J, with 7 bases between. This CDR3 contains 13 residues. Germline-derived CDR1 and CDR2 are GTSNPN and SVGIG (reference sequence).

The chain recombines TRBV29-1 with TRBJ1-2; 12 nucleotides line up with TRBD1. Germline CDR1 reads SQVTM; CDR2 reads ANQGSEA. V dropped 4 bases and J dropped 0; count of bases not matched to a gene: 6. This CDR3 region has 16 residues. CDR3 nucleotide sequence: TGCAGCGTTGGGAGGGGACAGGGGGCGACTAACTATGGCTACACCTTC. As protein: CSVGRGQGATNYGYTF. Filled out from reference TRBV29-1 and TRBJ1-2, the complete variable domain reads SAVISQKPSRDICQRGTSLTIQCQVDSQVTMMFWYRQQPGQSLTLIATANQGSEATYESGFVIDKFPISRPNLTFSTLTVSNMSPEDSSIYLCSVGRGQGATNYGYTFGSGTRLTVV.

The rearrangement joins TRBV29-1 to TRBJ2-5; no clear D. The end of the DNA is better explained by TRBJ2-7, so the J call may be wrong. CDR3 size: 10 residues. Germline V gene lookup returns CDR1 SQVTM and CDR2 ANQGSEA. This CDR3 reads CSVWAYEQYF. As DNA, the CDR3 is TGCAGCGTCTGGGCCTACGAGCAGTACTTC.

This clone was picked up one time. The chain couples TRBV28 to TRBJ2-3; D uncertain. Germline CDR1 is MDHEN and CDR2 is SYDVKM. There are 13 residues in the CDR3. V lost 5 bases to trimming and J lost 2 bases, with 8 bases between them. In nucleotides, the CDR3 is TGTGCCAGCAGTCTCCGTCTCACAGATACGCAGTATTTT. Its protein is CASSLRLTDTQYF.

The V call is TRBV30, the J call TRBJ2-7; D gene unclear. This CDR3 comprises 12 residues. Germline-derived CDR1 and CDR2 are GTSNPN and SVGIG (reference sequence). Trimming took 0 bases from V and 6 from J, leaving 9 bases between them. The CDR3: CAWSVPGFEQYF. The CDR3 DNA follows: TGTGCCTGGAGTGTCCCCGGGTTCGAGCAGTACTTC.

In nucleotides, the CDR3 is TGCGCCAGCAGCCAGGGCTCACTTAGCGGGAGCAGGTCCTACAATGAGCAGTTCTTC. It specifies CASSQGSLSGSRSYNEQFF. This sequence joins TRBV4-1 and TRBJ2-1, with 9 bases lining up with TRBD2. The germline gives CDR1 MGHRA, CDR2 YSYEKL. The CDR3 covers 19 residues. Trimming took 3 bases from V and 1 from J; bases not matched to a gene: 13.

The V gene is TRBV5-5, the J gene TRBJ2-3, with TRBD2 matching 9 bases. Germline CDR1 SGHKS, CDR2 YYEKEE (reference sequence). The trim removed 1 base at V and 1 base at J, leaving 1 base unmatched. The CDR3 covers 15 residues. CDR3 sequence reads: CASSLQREGTDTQYF. CDR3 bases: TGTGCCAGCAGCTTGCAGCGGGAGGGCACAGATACGCAGTATTTT.

V gene TRBV9 combines with J gene TRBJ2-2; D is perhaps TRBD1 (5 bases). Germline CDR1 SGDLS, CDR2 YYNGEE. The length of the CDR3 is 16 residues. The germline V and J ends were trimmed by 4 bases and 0 bases, with 13 bases remaining between them. For the CDR3, the DNA is TGTGCCAGCAGCCCAGGGCCCCACCCGAACACCGGGGAGCTGTTTTTT. Protein product: CASSPGPHPNTGELFF.

Only a few counts were recorded for this clone. The CDR3 DNA is TGTGCCAGCAGCCCCCGAGAGGGGGCAGGGGAGACCCAGTACTTC. It yields the protein CASSPREGAGETQYF. This chain links TRBV9 with TRBJ2-5, with 7 nucleotides matching TRBD1. Germline CDR1 is SGDLS and CDR2 is YYNGEE. Germline trimming cut 4 bases from V and 5 bases from J; bases unmatched to any gene: 11. There are 15 residues in the CDR3. Variable domain in full (rest from reference TRBV9 and TRBJ2-5): DSGVTQTPKHLITATGQRVTLRCSPRSGDLSVYWYQQSLDQGLQFLIQYYNGEERAKGNILERFSAQQFPDLHSELNLSSLELGDSALYFCASSPREGAGETQYFGPGTRLLVL.

V gene TRBV18 combines with J gene TRBJ2-1; TRBD2 agrees at 7 bases. Germline V CDR1 and CDR2: KGHSH, LQKENI. The CDR3 extends over 13 amino acids. Germline trimming cut 3 bases from V and 8 bases from J; bases unmatched to any gene: 4. The chain's CDR3 is CASSPSGRDEQFF. CDR3 coding DNA: TGTGCCAGCTCACCCTCGGGGAGGGATGAGCAGTTCTTC.